These 30 T cell receptor beta chains were sequenced from one sample in a study of blood T cell repertoires in COVID-19. The method was immunoSEQ multiplex PCR; TCRdb's version includes in-frame clones alone and lacks a portion of them. The repertoire consists of 43,000 or so clones, with about four fifths occurring once and the leading ten covering approximately 6%. What was sequenced was peripheral blood. The origin of the receptors is a woman of 80 years or more with acute or convalescent COVID-19.

In its sample, this clone was seen a few times. The chain uses TRBV10-2 and TRBJ1-6; 8 bases match TRBD1. The CDR3 extends over 14 amino acids. V shed 2 bases, J shed 9 bases, and the junction held 3 bases outside the gene matches. Germline CDR1 WSHSY, CDR2 SAAADI. Written as DNA, the CDR3 is TGCGCCAGCAGTGAGCAGGGGGCGGGTTCACCCCTCCACTTT. Protein product: CASSEQGAGSPLHF.

This chain links TRBV19 with TRBJ2-1; 10 bases agree with TRBD2. The germline gives CDR1 LNHDA, CDR2 SQIVND (reference sequence). The trim removed 1 base at V and 4 bases at J, leaving 7 bases unmatched. The CDR3 has 17 residues. CDR3 nucleotide sequence: TGTGCCAGTAGTATAGCCGGTAGCGGGGGGCTATACAATGAGCAGTTCTTC. Its protein is CASSIAGSGGLYNEQFF.

The rearrangement joins TRBV3-1 (or the pseudogene TRBV3-2) to TRBJ2-2; a possible D gene is TRBD2 (7 bases). Germline V gene sequence: CDR1 LGHDT, CDR2 YNNKEL (reference sequence). The CDR3 loop spans 19 amino acids. V lost 5 bases to trimming and J lost 4 bases, with 26 bases between them. CDR3: CASSLQVQFLGGRTGELFF. DNA of the CDR3: TGTGCCAGCAGCTTACAAGTCCAGTTTTTGGGGGGGCGCACCGGGGAGCTGTTTTTT.

The rearrangement joins TRBV5-6 to TRBJ2-7; a weak D match, TRBD2 (5 bases). CDR1 is SGHDT and CDR2 is YYEEEE in the germline V gene. The CDR3 runs to 14 residues. With 1 base removed from V and 3 bases from J, the gap between germline ends came to 11 bases. CDR3 amino acids: CASSLRIRGYEQYF. The CDR3 DNA sequence: TGTGCCAGCAGCTTGCGGATACGGGGCTACGAGCAGTACTTC.

The gene calls are TRBV3-1 (or the pseudogene TRBV3-2) and TRBJ1-2, with D unclear. V was clipped by 6 bases and J by 1 base, with 18 bases between them. Germline V gives CDR1 LGHDT, CDR2 YNNKEL (reference sequence). The CDR3 spans 16 residues. DNA for the CDR3: TGTGCCAGCAGTCCGCGCTTAGCCCGAGATAACTATGGCTACACCTTC. Translating gives CASSPRLARDNYGYTF.

The rearrangement links TRBV5-6 to TRBJ2-5; D call uncertain. Germline V gives CDR1 SGHDT, CDR2 YYEEEE. The CDR3 length is 12 residues. Between the trimmed V and J ends, which lost 0 bases and 5 bases, there was a span of 5 bases. The CDR3 reads CASSLGVETQYF. In DNA form, the CDR3 reads TGTGCCAGCAGCTTGGGAGTGGAGACCCAGTACTTC.

This sequence joins TRBV28 and TRBJ1-6; D gene unclear. The V end was cut by 6 bases, the J end by 2 bases, with 5 bases between. This CDR3 is 13 amino acids long. From germline, CDR1 is MDHEN and CDR2 SYDVKM. The CDR3 bases are TGTGCCAGCAGAACTACCTATAATTCACCCCTCCACTTT. This encodes CASRTTYNSPLHF.

In this sample, this clone turned up a few times. The chain uses TRBV19 and TRBJ1-4; 8 nucleotides match TRBD1. Germline CDR1 and CDR2: LNHDA and SQIVND (reference sequence). Losses at the gene ends were 4 bases for V and 7 bases for J; bases not matched to a gene: 8. CDR3 length equals 15 residues. The CDR3 loop reads CASSNNRGGAEKLFF. In DNA form, the CDR3 reads TGTGCCAGTAGTAATAACAGGGGGGGAGCTGAAAAACTGTTTTTT.

The chain employs TRBV3-1 (or the pseudogene TRBV3-2) and TRBJ1-2; 7 nucleotides align to TRBD1. This CDR3 is 15 amino acids long. V gave up 0 bases and J gave up 5 bases; unmatched junction bases: 6. The germline V gene has CDR1 LGHDT and CDR2 YNNKEL (reference sequence). The CDR3: CASSQEWETGYGYTF. CDR3 nucleotide sequence: TGTGCCAGCAGCCAAGAATGGGAGACAGGGTATGGCTACACCTTC.

The chain carries TRBV11-2 and TRBJ1-4, with D perhaps TRBD1 (6 bases). The ends were cut back, 5 bases at V and 2 bases at J, with 12 bases in the middle. CDR3 size: 15 residues. Germline CDR1 and CDR2: SGHAT and FQNNGV. CDR3 sequence: CASSRSGDTNEKLFF. CDR3 nucleotides: TGTGCCAGCAGCAGATCAGGGGACACTAATGAAAAACTGTTTTTT.

The rearrangement links TRBV5-1 to TRBJ2-3; 7 nucleotides align to TRBD1. Germline assignment: CDR1 SGHRS and CDR2 YFSETQ. The CDR3 totals 17 residues. V lost 0 bases, J lost 1 base, and 8 bases stayed unmatched. This CDR3 is CASSLGRGGGGTDTQYF. The CDR3 DNA reads as TGCGCCAGCAGCTTGGGGCGAGGGGGCGGCGGCACAGATACGCAGTATTTT.

The rearrangement uses TRBV11-2 and TRBJ2-7; 7 nucleotides match TRBD1. V dropped 0 bases and J dropped 4; count of bases not matched to a gene: 0. Germline lookup yields CDR1 SGHAT and CDR2 FQNNGV. The CDR3 loop spans 13 amino acids. In nucleotides, the CDR3 is TGTGCCAGCAGCTTAGAACAGGGGTACGAGCAGTACTTC. It specifies CASSLEQGYEQYF.

The V and J genes are TRBV12-3 or TRBV12-4 and TRBJ1-6; D ambiguous. Trimming shortened V by 10 bases and J by 0 bases, and 7 bases separated the two germline ends. CDR3 size: 13 residues. The CDR3: CATTSSYNSPLHF. The CDR3 region has the DNA TGTGCCACCACTTCCTCCTATAATTCACCCCTCCACTTT.

The chain recombines TRBV2 with TRBJ1-5, with TRBD1 matching 8 bases. CDR1 is SNHLY and CDR2 is FYNNEI in the germline V gene. Unmatched junction bases numbered 4, after V lost 5 bases and J lost 4 bases. This CDR3 comprises 14 residues. CDR3 sequence: CASSLGQGNQPQHF. For the CDR3, the DNA is TGTGCCAGCAGTCTCGGACAGGGAAATCAGCCCCAGCATTTT.

J is TRBJ2-7 and V is TRBV2, with a weak D call TRBD2 (5 bases). Trimming stripped 2 bases from V and 4 bases from J, with 18 bases between. This CDR3 is 16 amino acids long. Per germline, CDR1 SNHLY and CDR2 FYNNEI. The CDR3: CASSEIILGKRYEQYF. The CDR3 nucleotides read TGTGCCAGCAGTGAAATTATATTGGGGAAGCGGTACGAGCAGTACTTC.

This sequence joins TRBV18 and TRBJ1-5; D remains ambiguous. V was shortened by 4 bases and J by 2 bases, with 12 bases between the two germline ends. The germline CDR1 and CDR2 sequences are KGHSH and LQKENI. The CDR3 has 15 amino acids. CDR3 protein: CASSLLDTGNQPQHF. The DNA for the CDR3 is TGTGCCAGCTCACTTTTAGACACCGGCAATCAGCCCCAGCATTTT.

The gene calls are TRBV7-3 and TRBJ1-1, with TRBD1 as a possible D gene (5 bases). CDR3 length: 13 amino acids. V lost 4 bases, J lost 0 bases, and 6 bases lay in between. Germline V gene lookup returns CDR1 SGHTA and CDR2 FQGTGA. The CDR3 DNA reads TGTGCCAGCAGCTCGGGGGTGAACACTGAAGCTTTCTTT. Translated, it gives CASSSGVNTEAFF.

V and J are TRBV10-1 and TRBJ2-2, with TRBD1 matching over 7 bases. This CDR3 has 13 residues. V gave up 6 bases and J gave up 7 bases; unmatched junction bases: 5. Germline V gives CDR1 WNHNN, CDR2 SYGVQD (reference sequence). This CDR3 is CASREQGIGELFF. CDR3 coding DNA: TGCGCCAGCAGGGAACAGGGGATCGGGGAGCTGTTTTTT.

The rearrangement links TRBV2 to TRBJ2-1, with TRBD1 identical over 8 bases. The CDR3 covers 15 residues. Germline values: CDR1 SNHLY, CDR2 FYNNEI. J was trimmed by 1 base and V by 8 bases; bases with no gene match: 7. The CDR3 here is CASGGQGGSYNEQFF. The CDR3 DNA reads as TGTGCCAGCGGAGGACAGGGTGGATCCTACAATGAGCAGTTCTTC.

The chain has TRBV5-1 and TRBJ2-1; D remains unclear. This CDR3 is 12 amino acids long. From germline, CDR1 is SGHRS and CDR2 YFSETQ. V lost 7 bases and J lost 1, with 6 bases in between. CDR3 bases: TGCGCCAGCTCGGTTTCCTACAATGAGCAGTTCTTC. It translates to CASSVSYNEQFF.

V is TRBV27 and J is TRBJ2-7; the D gene is possibly TRBD2 (5 bases). In germline, CDR1 is MNHEY, CDR2 SMNVEV (reference sequence). V lost 2 bases to trimming and J lost 5 bases, with 19 bases between them. The CDR3 extends over 16 amino acids. As DNA, the CDR3 is TGTGCCAGCAGTTTACTGGACGCACGAGGGTCCCACGAGCAGTACTTC. Protein sequence: CASSLLDARGSHEQYF.

The chain carries TRBV6-4 and TRBJ2-1; 7 bases are a match to TRBD2. This CDR3 has 16 residues. V dropped 3 bases and J dropped 10; count of bases not matched to a gene: 15. Germline V lookup: CDR1 MRHNA, CDR2 SNTAGT. This chain's CDR3 is CASSERSGDPLREQFF. The CDR3 nucleotides read TGTGCCAGCAGTGAACGCAGCGGGGACCCTCTTCGGGAGCAGTTCTTC.

V gene TRBV6-5 combines with J gene TRBJ2-2, with a possible D match to TRBD1 (6 bases). CDR3 length equals 15 residues. Trimming removed 6 bases at V and 2 bases at J, with 13 bases between. The V gene's germline CDR1 is MNHEY and CDR2 SVGAGI. In DNA, the CDR3 is TGTGCCAGCAGAAAGCCGGGACAAAACACCGGGGAGCTGTTTTTT. Its translation is CASRKPGQNTGELFF.

V usage is TRBV4-2 and J usage is TRBJ2-7; 12 nucleotides agree with TRBD2. Losses at the gene ends were 0 bases for V and 6 bases for J; bases not matched to a gene: 12. The CDR3 runs 18 residues. Germline CDR1 reads LGHNA; CDR2 reads YNFKEQ. The CDR3 DNA follows: TGTGCCAGCAGCCAAGATGTTGTGGCTAGCGGGGGGGGAGGCGAGCAGTACTTC. This sequence encodes CASSQDVVASGGGGEQYF.

This chain connects TRBV6-1 to TRBJ1-1; TRBD1 matches 8 bases. Germline loops: CDR1 MNHNS, CDR2 SASEGT. This CDR3 is built from 15 residues. J gave up 5 bases and V 3 bases, and 8 bases lay outside the gene matches. CDR3 DNA: TGTGCCAGCAGTGATATAACAGGGGGAAAGACTGAAGCTTTCTTT. This encodes CASSDITGGKTEAFF.

The chain recombines TRBV7-9 with TRBJ1-2; D not certain. There are 13 residues in the CDR3. The ends were cut back, 1 base at V and 3 bases at J, with 6 bases in the middle. Per the germline V gene, CDR1 is SEHNR and CDR2 is FQNEAQ (reference sequence). CDR3 bases: TGTGCCAGCAGCTTAGGGGGAGACTATGGCTACACCTTC. Protein product: CASSLGGDYGYTF.

The chain uses TRBV18 and TRBJ1-4; D gene uncertain. Germline lookup yields CDR1 KGHSH and CDR2 LQKENI. This CDR3 region has 18 residues. Deletions cut 3 bases from V and 7 bases from J, with 24 bases between. The CDR3 DNA sequence: TGTGCCAGCTCACCCGGGATCGCAAACAGTGGTGAGGGTGAAAAACTGTTTTTT. Its translation: CASSPGIANSGEGEKLFF.

The chain has TRBV19 and TRBJ1-5; tentative D call: TRBD1 (6 bases). The germline V and J ends were trimmed by 7 bases and 6 bases, with 16 bases remaining between them. CDR1 LNHDA and CDR2 SQIVND come from the germline V gene (reference sequence). The CDR3 runs 14 residues. The CDR3 loop reads CASNKPGQAQPQHF. The CDR3 DNA follows: TGTGCCAGTAACAAGCCGGGACAAGCTCAGCCCCAGCATTTT.

This chain links TRBV19 with TRBJ1-4; no clear D. CDR1 LNHDA and CDR2 SQIVND come from the germline V gene (reference sequence). Trimming took 6 bases from V and 3 from J, leaving 14 bases between them. CDR3 length: 15 residues. The CDR3 protein is CASRTRRVANEKLFF. As DNA, the CDR3 is TGTGCCAGTAGAACGAGGCGCGTAGCTAATGAAAAACTGTTTTTT.

The count of this clone is one. The V gene is TRBV30, the J gene TRBJ2-1, with a weak D call TRBD2 (6 bases). CDR3 length equals 12 residues. Germline V gene sequence: CDR1 GTSNPN, CDR2 SVGIG (reference sequence). Between the trimmed V and J ends, which lost 3 bases and 11 bases, there was a span of 14 bases. CDR3 nucleotide sequence: TGTGCCTGGAGGATCCCGGGAGCTAAGCAGTTCTTC. This gives the protein CAWRIPGAKQFF.